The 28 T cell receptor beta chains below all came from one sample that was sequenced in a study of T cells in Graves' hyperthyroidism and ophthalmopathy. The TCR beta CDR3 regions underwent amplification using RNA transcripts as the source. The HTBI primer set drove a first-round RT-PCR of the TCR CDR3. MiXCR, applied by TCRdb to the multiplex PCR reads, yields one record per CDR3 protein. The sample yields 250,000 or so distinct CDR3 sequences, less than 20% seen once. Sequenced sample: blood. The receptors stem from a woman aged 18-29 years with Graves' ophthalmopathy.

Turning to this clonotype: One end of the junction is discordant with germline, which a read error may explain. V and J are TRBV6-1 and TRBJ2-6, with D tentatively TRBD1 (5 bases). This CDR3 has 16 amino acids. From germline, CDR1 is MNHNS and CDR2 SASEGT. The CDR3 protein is CASSPRQNSGANALTF. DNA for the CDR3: TGTGCCAGCAGTCCCAGACAGAACTCTGGGGCCAACGCCCTGACTTTC.

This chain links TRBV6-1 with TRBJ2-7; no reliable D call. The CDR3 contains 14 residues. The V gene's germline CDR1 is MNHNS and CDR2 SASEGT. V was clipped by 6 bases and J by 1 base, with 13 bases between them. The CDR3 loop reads CASRSGEKSYEQYF. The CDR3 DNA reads TGTGCCAGCAGGTCGGGCGAGAAATCCTACGAGCAGTACTTC.

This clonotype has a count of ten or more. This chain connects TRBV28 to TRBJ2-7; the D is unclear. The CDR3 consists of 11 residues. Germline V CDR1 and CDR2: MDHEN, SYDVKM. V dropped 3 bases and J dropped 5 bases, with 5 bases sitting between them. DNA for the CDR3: TGTGCCAGCAGTTTCTCGAACGAGCAGTACTTC. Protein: CASSFSNEQYF.

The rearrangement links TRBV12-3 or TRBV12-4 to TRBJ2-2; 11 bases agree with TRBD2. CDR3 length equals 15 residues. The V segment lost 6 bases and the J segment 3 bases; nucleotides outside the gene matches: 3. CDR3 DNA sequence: TGTGCCAGCAGCAAACTAGCGGGGGACACCGGGGAGCTGTTTTTT. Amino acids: CASSKLAGDTGELFF.

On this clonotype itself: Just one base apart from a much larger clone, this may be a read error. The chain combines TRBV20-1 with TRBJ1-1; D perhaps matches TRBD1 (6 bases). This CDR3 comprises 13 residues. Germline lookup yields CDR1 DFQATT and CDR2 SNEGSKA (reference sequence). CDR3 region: CSVRAQGRTEAFF. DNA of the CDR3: TGCAGTGTTAGAGCCCAGGGGAGGACTGAAGCTTTCTTT.

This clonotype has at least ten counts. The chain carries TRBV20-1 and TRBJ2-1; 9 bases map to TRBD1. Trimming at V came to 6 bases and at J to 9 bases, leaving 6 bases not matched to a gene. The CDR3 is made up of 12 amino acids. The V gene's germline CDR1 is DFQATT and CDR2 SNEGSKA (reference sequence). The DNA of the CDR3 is TGCAGTGCGGACAGGGGATATGGTGAGCAGTTCTTC. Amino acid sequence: CSADRGYGEQFF.

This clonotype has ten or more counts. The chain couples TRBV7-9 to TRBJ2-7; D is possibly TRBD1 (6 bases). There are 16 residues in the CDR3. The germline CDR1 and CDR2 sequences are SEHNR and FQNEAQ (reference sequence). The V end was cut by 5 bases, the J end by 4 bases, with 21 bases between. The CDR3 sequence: CASSPSTGIGPYEQYF. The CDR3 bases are TGTGCCAGCAGCCCGTCGACAGGAATAGGTCCTTACGAGCAGTACTTC.

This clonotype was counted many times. CDR3 sequence: CASSLGKQGAHYGYTF. CDR3 DNA sequence: TGTGCCAGCAGCTTAGGAAAACAGGGGGCCCACTATGGCTACACCTTC. The chain combines TRBV7-9 with TRBJ1-2; TRBD1 matches 9 bases. The CDR3 runs to 16 residues. Losses at the gene ends were 1 base for V and 3 bases for J; bases not matched to a gene: 6. Per the germline V gene, CDR1 is SEHNR and CDR2 is FQNEAQ (reference sequence).

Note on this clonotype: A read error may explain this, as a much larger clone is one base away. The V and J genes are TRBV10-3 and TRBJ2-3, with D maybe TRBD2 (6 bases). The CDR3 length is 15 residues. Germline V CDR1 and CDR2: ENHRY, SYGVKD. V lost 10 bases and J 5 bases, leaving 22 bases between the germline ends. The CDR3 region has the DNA TGTGCCACGGCCTCGGGGGTTGGTAGGATAGATACGCAGTATTTT. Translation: CATASGVGRIDTQYF.

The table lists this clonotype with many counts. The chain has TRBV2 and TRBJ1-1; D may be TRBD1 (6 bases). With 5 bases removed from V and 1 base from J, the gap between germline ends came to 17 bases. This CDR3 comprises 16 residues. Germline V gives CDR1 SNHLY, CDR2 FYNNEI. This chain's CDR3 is CASSTLTDRPNTEAFF. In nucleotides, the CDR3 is TGTGCCAGCAGTACCCTTACCGACAGGCCGAACACTGAAGCTTTCTTT.

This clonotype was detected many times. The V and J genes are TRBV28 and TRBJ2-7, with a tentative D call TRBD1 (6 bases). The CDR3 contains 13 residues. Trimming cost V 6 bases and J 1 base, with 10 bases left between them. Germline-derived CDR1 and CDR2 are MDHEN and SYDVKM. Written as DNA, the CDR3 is TGTGCCAGCAGCCAAGGACAGTCCTACGAGCAGTACTTC. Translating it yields CASSQGQSYEQYF.

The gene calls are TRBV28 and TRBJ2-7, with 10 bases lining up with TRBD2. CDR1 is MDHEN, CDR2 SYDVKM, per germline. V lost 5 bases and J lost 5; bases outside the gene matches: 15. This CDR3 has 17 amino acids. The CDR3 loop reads CASSPPLGSGRANEQYF. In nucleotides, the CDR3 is TGTGCCAGCAGTCCACCGTTAGGCAGCGGGAGGGCCAACGAGCAGTACTTC.

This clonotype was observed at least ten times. The CDR3 DNA reads as TGCAGCGTTGAGGACAGGGGTGGCACTGAAGCTTTCTTT. Translation gives CSVEDRGGTEAFF. The genes are TRBV29-1 and TRBJ1-1, with 9 bases aligning to TRBD1. Losses at the gene ends were 3 bases for V and 4 bases for J; bases not matched to a gene: 3. Per germline, CDR1 SQVTM and CDR2 ANQGSEA. The CDR3 runs 13 residues.

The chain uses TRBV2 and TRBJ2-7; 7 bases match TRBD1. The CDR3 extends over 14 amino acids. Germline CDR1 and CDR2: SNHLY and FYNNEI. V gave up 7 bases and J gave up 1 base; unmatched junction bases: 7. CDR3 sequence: CASTPGQTSYEQYF. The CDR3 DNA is TGTGCCAGCACCCCGGGACAGACATCCTACGAGCAGTACTTC.

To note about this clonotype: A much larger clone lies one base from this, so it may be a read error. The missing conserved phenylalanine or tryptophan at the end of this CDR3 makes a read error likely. CDR3 region: CASSLDTNSGNTIYL. CDR3 in DNA: TGTGCCAGCAGCTTGGACACAAACTCTGGAAACACCATATATCTT. J is TRBJ1-3 and V is TRBV5-5; D ambiguous. Trimming cost V 0 bases and J 0 bases, with 7 bases left between them. CDR1 is SGHKS, CDR2 YYEKEE, per germline (reference sequence). The CDR3 has 15 residues.

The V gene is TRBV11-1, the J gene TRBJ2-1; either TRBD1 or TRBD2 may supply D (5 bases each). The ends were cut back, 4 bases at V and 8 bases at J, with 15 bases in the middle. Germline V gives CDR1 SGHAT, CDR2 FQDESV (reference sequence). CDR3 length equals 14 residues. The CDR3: CASSSTGLAYEQFF. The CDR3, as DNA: TGTGCCAGCAGCTCCACGGGGCTAGCCTATGAGCAGTTCTTC.

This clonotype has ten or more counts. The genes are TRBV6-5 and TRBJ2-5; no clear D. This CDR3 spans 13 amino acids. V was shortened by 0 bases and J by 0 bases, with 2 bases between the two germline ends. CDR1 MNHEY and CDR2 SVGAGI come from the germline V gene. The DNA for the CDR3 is TGTGCCAGCAGTTACTCTCACCAAGAGACCCAGTACTTC. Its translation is CASSYSHQETQYF.

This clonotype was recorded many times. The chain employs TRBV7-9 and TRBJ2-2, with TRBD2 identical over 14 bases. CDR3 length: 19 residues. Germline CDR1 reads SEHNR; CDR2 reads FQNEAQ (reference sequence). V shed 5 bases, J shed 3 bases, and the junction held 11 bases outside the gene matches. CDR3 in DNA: TGTGCCAGCAGCCCTGAGACTAGCGGGAGGGCCCTCCACACCGGGGAGCTGTTTTTT. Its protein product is CASSPETSGRALHTGELFF. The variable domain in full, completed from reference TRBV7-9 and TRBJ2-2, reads DTGVSQNPRHKITKRGQNVTFRCDPISEHNRLYWYRQTLGQGPEFLTYFQNEAQLEKSRLLSDRFSAERPKGSFSTLEIQRTEQGDSAMYLCASSPETSGRALHTGELFFGEGSRLTVL.

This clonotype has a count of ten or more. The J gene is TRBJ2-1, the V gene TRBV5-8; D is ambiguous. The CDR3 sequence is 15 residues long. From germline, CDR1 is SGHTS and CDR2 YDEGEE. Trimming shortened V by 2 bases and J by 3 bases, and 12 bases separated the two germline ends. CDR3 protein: CASSLKGRIYNEQFF. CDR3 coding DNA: TGTGCCAGCAGCTTAAAGGGTCGGATCTACAATGAGCAGTTCTTC.

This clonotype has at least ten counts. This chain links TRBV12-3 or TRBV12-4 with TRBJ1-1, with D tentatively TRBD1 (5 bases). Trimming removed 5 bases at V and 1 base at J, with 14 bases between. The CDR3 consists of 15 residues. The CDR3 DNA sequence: TGTGCCAGCAGTCCCACCGGGACGGCGAACACTGAAGCTTTCTTT. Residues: CASSPTGTANTEAFF.

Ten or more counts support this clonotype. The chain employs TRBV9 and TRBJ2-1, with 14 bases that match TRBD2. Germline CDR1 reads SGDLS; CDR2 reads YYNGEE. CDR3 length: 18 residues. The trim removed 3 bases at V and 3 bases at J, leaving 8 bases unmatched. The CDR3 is CASSASTSGGGGYNEQFF. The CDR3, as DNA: TGTGCCAGCAGCGCGTCGACTAGCGGGGGGGGCGGCTACAATGAGCAGTTCTTC.

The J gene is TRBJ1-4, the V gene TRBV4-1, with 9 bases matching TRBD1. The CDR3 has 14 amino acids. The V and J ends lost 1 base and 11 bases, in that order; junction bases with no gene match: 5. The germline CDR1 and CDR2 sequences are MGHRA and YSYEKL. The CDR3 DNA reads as TGCGCCAGCAGCCAAGCACAGGGGGCCGAGAAACTGTTTTTT. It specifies CASSQAQGAEKLFF.

CDR3 loop: CATSGGTGLTEAFF. CDR3 nucleotide sequence: TGTGCCACCAGTGGGGGGACAGGTCTTACTGAAGCTTTCTTT. The chain carries TRBV24-1 and TRBJ1-1; 8 positions match TRBD1. The ends lost 5 bases at V and 5 bases at J; junction bases unmatched: 6. CDR1 is KGHDR and CDR2 is SFDVKD in the germline V gene. The CDR3 covers 14 residues.

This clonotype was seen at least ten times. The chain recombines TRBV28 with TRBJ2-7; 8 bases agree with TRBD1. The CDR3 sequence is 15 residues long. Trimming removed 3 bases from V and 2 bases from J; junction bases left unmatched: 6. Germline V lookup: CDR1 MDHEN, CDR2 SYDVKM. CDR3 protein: CASSFWGQATYEQYF. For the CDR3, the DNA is TGTGCCAGCAGTTTTTGGGGACAGGCGACCTACGAGCAGTACTTC. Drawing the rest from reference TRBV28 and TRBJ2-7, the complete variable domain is DVKVTQSSRYLVKRTGEKVFLECVQDMDHENMFWYRQDPGLGLRLIYFSYDVKMKEKGDIPEGYSVSREKKERFSLILESASTNQTSMYLCASSFWGQATYEQYFGPGTRLTVT.

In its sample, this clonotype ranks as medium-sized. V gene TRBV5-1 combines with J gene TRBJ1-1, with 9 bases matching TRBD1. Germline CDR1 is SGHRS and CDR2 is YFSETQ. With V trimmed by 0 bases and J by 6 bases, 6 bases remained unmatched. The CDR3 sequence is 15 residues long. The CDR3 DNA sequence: TGCGCCAGCAGCTTGGGGGACAGGGATGAGGCTGAAGCTTTCTTT. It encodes CASSLGDRDEAEAFF.

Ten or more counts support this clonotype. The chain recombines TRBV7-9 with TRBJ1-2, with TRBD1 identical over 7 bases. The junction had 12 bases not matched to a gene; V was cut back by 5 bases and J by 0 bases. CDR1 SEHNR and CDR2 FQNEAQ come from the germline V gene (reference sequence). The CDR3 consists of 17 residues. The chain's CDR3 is CASSTLRRQGTNYGYTF. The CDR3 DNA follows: TGTGCCAGCAGCACTCTTCGAAGACAGGGAACTAACTATGGCTACACCTTC.

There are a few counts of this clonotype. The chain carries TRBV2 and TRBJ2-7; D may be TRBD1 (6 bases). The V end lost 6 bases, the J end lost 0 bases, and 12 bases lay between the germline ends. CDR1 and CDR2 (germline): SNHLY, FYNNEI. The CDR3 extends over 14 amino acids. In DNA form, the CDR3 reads TGTGCCAGCAGCGCAGGGGAAAGCTCCTACGAGCAGTACTTC. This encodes CASSAGESSYEQYF.

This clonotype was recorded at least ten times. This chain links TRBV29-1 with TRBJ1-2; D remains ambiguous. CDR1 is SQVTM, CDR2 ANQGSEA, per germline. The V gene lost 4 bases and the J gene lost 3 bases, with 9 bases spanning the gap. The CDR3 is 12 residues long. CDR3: CSVGGNDYGYTF. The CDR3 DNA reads TGCAGCGTTGGAGGGAATGACTATGGCTACACCTTC.